The 21 T cell receptor beta chains listed next were all sequenced from one sample in a study of shared T cell receptors in the human thymus. The data were produced by immunoSEQ multiplex PCR, yet TCRdb's version contains in-frame clones alone and is incomplete. The sample includes about 540,000 clones, about 84% of them seen just once. These data are also associated with another study on human thymus T cells.

The sample comprised thymocytes. Receptor source: a boy younger than two with a congenital heart defect.

The chain links TRBV10-3 to TRBJ1-1; weak D call: TRBD1 (5 bases). CDR1 and CDR2 from the germline V gene are ENHRY and SYGVKD. V shed 7 bases and J shed 1 base, with 13 bases lying between them. CDR3 length equals 14 residues. CDR3 sequence: CAITQGGANTEAFF. CDR3 coding DNA: TGTGCCATCACCCAGGGAGGGGCGAACACTGAAGCTTTCTTT.

This clone has a single count. This chain connects TRBV21-1 to TRBJ2-7; the D segment call TRBD2 is taken from the table without a DNA check. TRBV21-1 is a listed pseudogene. CDR3 size: 14 residues. As DNA, the CDR3 is TGTGCCAGCAGCAAAGGAAGTAGCGGTTACGAGCAGTACTTC. It specifies CASSKGSSGYEQYF.

The rearrangement links TRBV6-5 to TRBJ1-3; D ambiguous. This CDR3 is 14 amino acids long. With 8 bases removed from V and 2 bases from J, the gap between germline ends came to 13 bases. Germline CDR1 MNHEY, CDR2 SVGAGI. For the CDR3, the DNA is TGTGCCAGCTCGAGAGGGTTCACTGGAAACACCATATATTTT. It translates to CASSRGFTGNTIYF.

This clone was counted once. The chain uses TRBV18 and TRBJ2-7; 9 bases map to TRBD1. There are 14 residues in the CDR3. Germline values: CDR1 KGHSH, CDR2 LQKENI. V lost 3 bases, J lost 3 bases, and 3 bases stayed unmatched. The CDR3 DNA is TGTGCCAGCTCACCCGACAGGGGGGGCTACGAGCAGTACTTC. Protein: CASSPDRGGYEQYF.

The V and J genes are TRBV30 and TRBJ1-3, with TRBD1 matching over 9 bases. This CDR3 has 15 amino acids. Germline V CDR1 and CDR2: GTSNPN, SVGIG (reference sequence). V lost 2 bases and J lost 0; bases outside the gene matches: 2. The DNA of the CDR3 is TGTGCCTGGAGTAGGACAGGGGACTCTGGAAACACCATATATTTT. Its translation: CAWSRTGDSGNTIYF.

The chain combines TRBV30 with TRBJ2-7; D may be TRBD1 (6 bases). The CDR3 is 13 residues long. Trimming stripped 5 bases from V and 2 bases from J, with 13 bases between. The germline CDR1 and CDR2 sequences are GTSNPN and SVGIG (reference sequence). This chain's CDR3 is CAWYRDKPYEQYF. The CDR3 bases are TGTGCCTGGTACCGGGACAAACCCTACGAGCAGTACTTC.

The chain joins TRBV12-5 to TRBJ2-5, with D possibly matching TRBD1 (6 bases). Germline values: CDR1 LGHNT, CDR2 FRNRAP. The CDR3 contains 13 residues. The V gene lost 7 bases and the J gene lost 2 bases, with 11 bases spanning the gap. The CDR3 DNA follows: TGTGCTAGTGCCCTACAGGGACAAGAGACCCAGTACTTC. It yields the protein CASALQGQETQYF.

V is TRBV28 and J is TRBJ1-2; TRBD1 matches at 7 bases. This CDR3 comprises 13 residues. V lost 3 bases to trimming and J lost 6 bases; unmatched junction nucleotides: 4. CDR1 and CDR2 (germline): MDHEN, SYDVKM. In nucleotides, the CDR3 is TGTGCCAGCAGTTTGCAGGGGGATGATGGCTACACCTTC. This codes for CASSLQGDDGYTF.

V gene TRBV2 combines with J gene TRBJ1-1; 9 nucleotides align to TRBD1. Germline values: CDR1 SNHLY, CDR2 FYNNEI. The CDR3 runs to 15 residues. V was clipped by 6 bases and J by 0 bases; unmatched bases: 5. CDR3 loop: CASRGQGPMNTEAFF. DNA for the CDR3: TGTGCCAGCAGGGGACAGGGACCCATGAACACTGAAGCTTTCTTT.

This sequence joins TRBV7-9 and TRBJ1-4; 7 bases match TRBD1. Germline CDR1 and CDR2: SEHNR and FQNEAQ (reference sequence). This CDR3 comprises 17 residues. The V and J ends lost 3 bases and 0 bases, in that order; junction bases with no gene match: 7. CDR3 DNA sequence: TGTGCCAGCAGCTTCTGTCAGGGGGACCCAACTAATGAAAAACTGTTTTTT. It yields the protein CASSFCQGDPTNEKLFF. Together with reference TRBV7-9 and TRBJ1-4, the CDR3 gives the full variable domain: DTGVSQNPRHKITKRGQNVTFRCDPISEHNRLYWYRQTLGQGPEFLTYFQNEAQLEKSRLLSDRFSAERPKGSFSTLEIQRTEQGDSAMYLCASSFCQGDPTNEKLFFGSGTQLSVL.

This chain uses TRBV30 with TRBJ1-4, with D perhaps TRBD1 (6 bases). V was pared by 3 bases and J by 7 bases, with 15 bases between. The CDR3 sequence is 14 residues long. The germline gives CDR1 GTSNPN, CDR2 SVGIG (reference sequence). CDR3 bases: TGTGCCTGGAGGCTACAGGGAATTAGTGAAAAACTGTTTTTT. Its translation: CAWRLQGISEKLFF.

This rearrangement joins TRBV5-1 to TRBJ2-4, with D unresolved. Germline lookup yields CDR1 SGHRS and CDR2 YFSETQ. V gave up 4 bases and J gave up 1 base, with 18 bases separating them. This CDR3 comprises 17 residues. CDR3 DNA sequence: TGCGCCAGCAGCGCCTATATCCCAAACTATGCCAAAAACATTCAGTACTTC. As protein: CASSAYIPNYAKNIQYF.

For the CDR3, the DNA is TGCGCCAGCAGCCAAGATTTTTACGGGAGGAACTACAATGAGCAGTTCTTC. It encodes CASSQDFYGRNYNEQFF. The chain links TRBV4-3 to TRBJ2-1; TRBD2 matches at 7 bases. The CDR3 spans 17 residues. Germline V gives CDR1 LGHNA, CDR2 YSLEER. Trimming removed 0 bases from V and 3 bases from J; junction bases left unmatched: 8.

The rearrangement joins TRBV5-8 to TRBJ2-7; D possibly corresponds to TRBD1 (6 bases). The germline V gene encodes CDR1 SGHTS and CDR2 YDEGEE. The CDR3 consists of 14 residues. V was shortened by 2 bases and J by 3 bases, with 12 bases between the two germline ends. In nucleotides, the CDR3 is TGTGCCAGCAGCTTTAAACAGGGAGTCTACGAGCAGTACTTC. Encoded protein: CASSFKQGVYEQYF.

The gene calls are TRBV15 and TRBJ2-3; TRBD2 is a possible D gene (8 bases). CDR3 length equals 15 residues. Germline V CDR1 and CDR2: LNHNV, YYDKDF (reference sequence). V was clipped by 7 bases and J by 10 bases, with 24 bases between them. The CDR3 sequence is CATNGGDSGRSAQYF. CDR3 bases: TGTGCCACCAACGGGGGGGACAGCGGGAGAAGTGCGCAGTATTTT.

The chain has TRBV11-2 and TRBJ2-2; 7 nucleotides line up with TRBD1. CDR1 is SGHAT and CDR2 is FQNNGV in the germline V gene. After removal of 5 bases from V and 3 bases from J, the junction contained 12 bases not matched to a gene. CDR3 length equals 17 residues. The CDR3: CASSPGPGTEDTGELFF. CDR3 DNA sequence: TGTGCCAGCAGCCCCGGGCCGGGGACAGAGGACACCGGGGAGCTGTTTTTT. Looking up the rest from reference TRBV11-2 and TRBJ2-2 gives the full variable domain: EAGVAQSPRYKIIEKRQSVAFWCNPISGHATLYWYQQILGQGPKLLIQFQNNGVVDDSQLPKDRFSAERLKGVDSTLKIQPAKLEDSAVYLCASSPGPGTEDTGELFFGEGSRLTVL.

J is TRBJ2-3 and V is TRBV7-9; a possible D gene is TRBD1 (5 bases). The V end was cut by 5 bases, the J end by 6 bases, with 9 bases between. The CDR3 extends over 12 amino acids. Germline V gene sequence: CDR1 SEHNR, CDR2 FQNEAQ (reference sequence). CDR3 in DNA: TGTGCCAGCAGCCGGAAGGGGGATACGCAGTATTTT. Translation gives CASSRKGDTQYF. The variable domain in full, with the rest retrieved from reference TRBV7-9 and TRBJ2-3, is DTGVSQNPRHKITKRGQNVTFRCDPISEHNRLYWYRQTLGQGPEFLTYFQNEAQLEKSRLLSDRFSAERPKGSFSTLEIQRTEQGDSAMYLCASSRKGDTQYFGPGTRLTVL.

The chain recombines TRBV18 with TRBJ1-1, with D tentatively TRBD1 (5 bases). Looked up from germline, CDR1 is KGHSH and CDR2 is LQKENI. The CDR3 runs 13 residues. The V gene lost 4 bases and the J gene lost 0 bases, with 6 bases spanning the gap. CDR3 DNA: TGTGCCAGCTCACAAGGGGTGAACACTGAAGCTTTCTTT. Its translation is CASSQGVNTEAFF.

This chain links TRBV27 with TRBJ1-1; D is ambiguous. This CDR3 has 11 amino acids. V lost 6 bases, J lost 11 bases, and 13 bases lay in between. Germline CDR1 MNHEY, CDR2 SMNVEV (reference sequence). The CDR3 region is CASRLGRRAFF. The CDR3 DNA reads TGTGCCAGCAGGCTGGGCAGAAGGGCTTTCTTT.

This rearrangement joins TRBV7-9 to TRBJ2-7; 7 nucleotides agree with TRBD2. CDR3 length equals 15 residues. Germline values: CDR1 SEHNR, CDR2 FQNEAQ (reference sequence). V gave up 2 bases and J gave up 2 bases; unmatched junction bases: 6. This CDR3 reads CASSLHSSGTYEQYF. The CDR3 DNA reads TGTGCCAGCAGCTTACATTCGAGCGGGACCTACGAGCAGTACTTC.

The chain joins TRBV7-2 to TRBJ2-7; 9 positions agree with TRBD1. This CDR3 contains 13 residues. Germline CDR1 reads SGHTA; CDR2 reads FQGNSA. V lost 5 bases, J lost 6 bases, and 5 bases stayed unmatched. Written as DNA, the CDR3 is TGTGCCAGCAGCGCCGGACAGGGGTCCGAGCAGTACTTC. This encodes CASSAGQGSEQYF.